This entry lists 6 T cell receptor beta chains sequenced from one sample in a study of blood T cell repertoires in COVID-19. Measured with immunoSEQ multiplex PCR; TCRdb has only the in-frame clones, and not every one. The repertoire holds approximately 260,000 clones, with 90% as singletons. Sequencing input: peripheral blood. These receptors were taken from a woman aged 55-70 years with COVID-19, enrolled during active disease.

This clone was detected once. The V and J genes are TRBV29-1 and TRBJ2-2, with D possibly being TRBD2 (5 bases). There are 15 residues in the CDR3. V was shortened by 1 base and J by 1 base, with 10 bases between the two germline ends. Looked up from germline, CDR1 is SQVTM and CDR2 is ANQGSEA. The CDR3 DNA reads TGCAGCGTTGAAGGCGGTCGGGGGAACACCGGGGAGCTGTTTTTT. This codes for CSVEGGRGNTGELFF.

Written as DNA, the CDR3 is TGTGCCAGCAGCTTAAACGCCGACAGGGGGTCGGGGGAGCTGTTTTTT. Translating gives CASSLNADRGSGELFF. The chain employs TRBV7-2 and TRBJ2-2, with TRBD1 matching 9 bases. V lost 2 bases, J lost 8 bases, and 9 bases stayed unmatched. Germline V CDR1 and CDR2: SGHTA, FQGNSA. This CDR3 has 16 amino acids.

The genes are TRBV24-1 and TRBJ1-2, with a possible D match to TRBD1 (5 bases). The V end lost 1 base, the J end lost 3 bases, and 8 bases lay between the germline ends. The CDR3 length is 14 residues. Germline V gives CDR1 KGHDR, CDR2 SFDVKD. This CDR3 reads CATSDFSRDYGYTF. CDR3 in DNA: TGTGCCACCAGTGATTTCTCCAGGGACTATGGCTACACCTTC.

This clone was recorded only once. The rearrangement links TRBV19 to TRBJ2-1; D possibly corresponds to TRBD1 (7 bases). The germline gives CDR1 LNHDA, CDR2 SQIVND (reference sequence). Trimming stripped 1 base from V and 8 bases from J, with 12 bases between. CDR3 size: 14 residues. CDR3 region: CASSIGRGDYEQFF. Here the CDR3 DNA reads TGTGCCAGTAGTATAGGCAGGGGGGATTATGAGCAGTTCTTC.

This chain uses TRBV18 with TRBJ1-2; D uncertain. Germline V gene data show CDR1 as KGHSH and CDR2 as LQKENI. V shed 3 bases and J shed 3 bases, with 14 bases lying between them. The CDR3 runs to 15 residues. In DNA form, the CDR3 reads TGTGCCAGCTCACCCTCCTTGCAGGCTGACTATGGCTACACCTTC. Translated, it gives CASSPSLQADYGYTF. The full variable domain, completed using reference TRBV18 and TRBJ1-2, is NAGVMQNPRHLVRRRGQEARLRCSPMKGHSHVYWYRQLPEEGLKFMVYLQKENIIDESGMPKERFSAEFPKEGPSILRIQQVVRGDSAAYFCASSPSLQADYGYTFGSGTRLTVV.

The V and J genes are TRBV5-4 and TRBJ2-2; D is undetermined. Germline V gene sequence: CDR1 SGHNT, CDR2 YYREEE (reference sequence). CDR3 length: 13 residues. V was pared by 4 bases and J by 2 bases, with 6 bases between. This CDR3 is CASSPINTGELFF. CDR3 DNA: TGTGCCAGCAGCCCAATCAACACCGGGGAGCTGTTTTTT.